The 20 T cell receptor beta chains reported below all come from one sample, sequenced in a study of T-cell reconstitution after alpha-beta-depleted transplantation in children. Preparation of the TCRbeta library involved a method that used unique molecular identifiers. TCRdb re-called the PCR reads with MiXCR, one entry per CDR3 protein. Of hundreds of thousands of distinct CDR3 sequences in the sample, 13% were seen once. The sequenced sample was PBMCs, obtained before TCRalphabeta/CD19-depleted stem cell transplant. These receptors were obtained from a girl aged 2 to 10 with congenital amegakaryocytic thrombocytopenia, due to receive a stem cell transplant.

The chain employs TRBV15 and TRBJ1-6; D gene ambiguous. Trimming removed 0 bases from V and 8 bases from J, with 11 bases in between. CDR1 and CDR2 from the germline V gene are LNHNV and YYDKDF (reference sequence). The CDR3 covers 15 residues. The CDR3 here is CATSRDGGPDSPLHF. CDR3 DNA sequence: TGTGCCACCAGCAGAGATGGAGGGCCGGATTCACCCCTCCACTTT. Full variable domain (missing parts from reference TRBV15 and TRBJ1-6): DAMVIQNPRYQVTQFGKPVTLSCSQTLNHNVMYWYQQKSSQAPKLLFHYYDKDFNNEADTPDNFQSRRPNTSFCFLDIRSPGLGDTAMYLCATSRDGGPDSPLHFGNGTRLTVT.

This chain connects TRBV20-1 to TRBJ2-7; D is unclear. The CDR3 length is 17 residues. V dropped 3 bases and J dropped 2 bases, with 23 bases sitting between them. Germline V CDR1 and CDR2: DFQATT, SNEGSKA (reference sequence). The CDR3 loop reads CSARGYNVQGLAYEQYF. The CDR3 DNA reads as TGCAGTGCTAGGGGTTATAATGTGCAAGGGTTGGCCTACGAGCAGTACTTC.

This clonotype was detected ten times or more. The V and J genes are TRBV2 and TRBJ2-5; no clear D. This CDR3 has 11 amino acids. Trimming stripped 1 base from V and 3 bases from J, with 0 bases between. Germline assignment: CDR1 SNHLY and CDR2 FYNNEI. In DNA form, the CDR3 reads TGTGCCAGCAGTGAAGAAGAGACCCAGTACTTC. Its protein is CASSEEETQYF.

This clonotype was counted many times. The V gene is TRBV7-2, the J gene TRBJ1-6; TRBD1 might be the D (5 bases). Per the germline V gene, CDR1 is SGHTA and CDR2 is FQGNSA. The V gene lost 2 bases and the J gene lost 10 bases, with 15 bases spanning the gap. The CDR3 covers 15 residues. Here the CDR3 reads CASSLSLGRGSPLHF. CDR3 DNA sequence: TGTGCCAGCAGCTTAAGTCTCGGGAGGGGATCACCCCTCCACTTT.

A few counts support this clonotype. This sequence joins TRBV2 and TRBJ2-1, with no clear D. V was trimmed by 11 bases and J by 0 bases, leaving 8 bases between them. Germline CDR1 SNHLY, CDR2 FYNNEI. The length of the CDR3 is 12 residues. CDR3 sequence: CAGLGSYNEQFF. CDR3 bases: TGTGCCGGGCTGGGCTCCTACAATGAGCAGTTCTTC. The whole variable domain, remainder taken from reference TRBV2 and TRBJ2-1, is EPEVTQTPSHQVTQMGQEVILRCVPISNHLYFYWYRQILGQKVEFLVSFYNNEISEKSEIFDDQFSVERPDGSNFTLKIRSTKLEDSAMYFCAGLGSYNEQFFGPGTRLTVL.

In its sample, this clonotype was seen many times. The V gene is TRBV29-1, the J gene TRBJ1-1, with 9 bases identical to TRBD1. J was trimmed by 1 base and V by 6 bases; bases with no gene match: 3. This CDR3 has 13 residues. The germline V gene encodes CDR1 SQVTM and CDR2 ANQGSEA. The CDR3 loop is CSVRTGANTEAFF. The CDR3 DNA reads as TGCAGCGTCCGGACAGGGGCGAACACTGAAGCTTTCTTT.

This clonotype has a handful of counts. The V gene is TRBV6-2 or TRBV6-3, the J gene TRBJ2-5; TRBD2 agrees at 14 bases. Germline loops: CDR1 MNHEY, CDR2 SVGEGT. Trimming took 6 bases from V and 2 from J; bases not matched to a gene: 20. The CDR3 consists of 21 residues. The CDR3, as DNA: TGTGCCAGCAGCTACAGCACCGTCGGGACTAGCGGGAGCTTGGGGCAAGAGACCCAGTACTTC. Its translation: CASSYSTVGTSGSLGQETQYF.

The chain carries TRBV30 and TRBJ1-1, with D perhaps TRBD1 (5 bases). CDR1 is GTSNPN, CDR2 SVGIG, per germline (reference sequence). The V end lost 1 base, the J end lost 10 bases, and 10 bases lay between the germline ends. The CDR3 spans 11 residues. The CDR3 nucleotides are TGTGCCTGGAGTGAAACGGGGGGAGCTTTCTTT. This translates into CAWSETGGAFF.

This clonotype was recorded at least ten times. The CDR3 DNA is TGCGCCAGCAGCTTCGAAGTTAGCGATGAGCAGTTCTTC. Translated, it gives CASSFEVSDEQFF. The V and J genes are TRBV5-1 and TRBJ2-1; TRBD2 is a possible D gene (5 bases). Germline CDR1 SGHRS, CDR2 YFSETQ. Trimming removed 2 bases from V and 8 bases from J, with 11 bases in between. The CDR3 totals 13 residues.

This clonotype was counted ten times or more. The DNA for the CDR3 is TGCAGTGCTAGCTGGCTAAGCTCCTACGAGCAGTACTTC. It codes for CSASWLSSYEQYF. The chain uses TRBV20-1 and TRBJ2-7; D remains unclear. CDR3 length: 13 amino acids. Germline values: CDR1 DFQATT, CDR2 SNEGSKA (reference sequence). V was trimmed by 3 bases and J by 0 bases, leaving 9 bases between them.

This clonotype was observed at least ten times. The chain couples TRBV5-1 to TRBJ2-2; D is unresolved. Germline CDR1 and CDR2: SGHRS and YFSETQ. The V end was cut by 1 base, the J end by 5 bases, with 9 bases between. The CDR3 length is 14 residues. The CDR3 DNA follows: TGCGCCAGCAGCTTGCGCAGCTGGACCGGGGAGCTGTTTTTT. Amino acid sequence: CASSLRSWTGELFF. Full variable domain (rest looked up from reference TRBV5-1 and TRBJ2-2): KAGVTQTPRYLIKTRGQQVTLSCSPISGHRSVSWYQQTPGQGLQFLFEYFSETQRNKGNFPGRFSGRQFSNSRSEMNVSTLELGDSALYLCASSLRSWTGELFFGEGSRLTVL.

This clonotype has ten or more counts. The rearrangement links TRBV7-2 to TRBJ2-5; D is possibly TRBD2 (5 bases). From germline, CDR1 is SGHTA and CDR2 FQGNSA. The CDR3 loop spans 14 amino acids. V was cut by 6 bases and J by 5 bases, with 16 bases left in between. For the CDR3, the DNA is TGTGCCAGCAGTCGTCAAGCGGCTAGTGAGACCCAGTACTTC. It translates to CASSRQAASETQYF.

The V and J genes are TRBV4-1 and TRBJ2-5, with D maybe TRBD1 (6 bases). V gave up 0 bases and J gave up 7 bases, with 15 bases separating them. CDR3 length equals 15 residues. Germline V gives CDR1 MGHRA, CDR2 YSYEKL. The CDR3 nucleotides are TGCGCCAGCAGCCAAGATGGGGGCAGGGCTGGGACCCAGTACTTC. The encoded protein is CASSQDGGRAGTQYF.

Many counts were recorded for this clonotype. This chain's CDR3 is CASSPLAGPSYNEQFF. CDR3 DNA sequence: TGTGCCAGCAGCCCCCTAGCGGGCCCTTCCTACAATGAGCAGTTCTTC. The chain links TRBV7-2 to TRBJ2-1, with 8 bases aligning to TRBD2. The CDR3 totals 16 residues. V trimming: 5 bases; J trimming: 1 base; junction bases outside the gene matches: 7. Germline values: CDR1 SGHTA, CDR2 FQGNSA.

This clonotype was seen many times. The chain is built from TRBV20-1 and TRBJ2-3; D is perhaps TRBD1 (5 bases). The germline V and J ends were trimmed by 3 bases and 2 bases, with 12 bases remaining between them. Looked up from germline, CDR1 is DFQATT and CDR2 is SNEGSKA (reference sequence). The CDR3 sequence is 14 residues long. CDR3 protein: CSARLRQFTDTQYF. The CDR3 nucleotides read TGCAGTGCTAGGCTCAGACAGTTCACAGATACGCAGTATTTT.

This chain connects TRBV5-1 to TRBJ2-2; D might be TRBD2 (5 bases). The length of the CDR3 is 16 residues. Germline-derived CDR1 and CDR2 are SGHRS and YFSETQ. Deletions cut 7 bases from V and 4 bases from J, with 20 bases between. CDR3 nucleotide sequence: TGCGCCAGCTCCCTGCCCCAGTCAGGACTCACCGGGGAGCTGTTTTTT. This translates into CASSLPQSGLTGELFF.

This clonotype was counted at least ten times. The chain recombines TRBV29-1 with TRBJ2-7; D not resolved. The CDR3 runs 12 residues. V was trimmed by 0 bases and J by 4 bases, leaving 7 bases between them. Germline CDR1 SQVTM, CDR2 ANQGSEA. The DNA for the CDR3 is TGCAGCGTTGAAGATTGGAAATACGAGCAGTACTTC. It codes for CSVEDWKYEQYF.

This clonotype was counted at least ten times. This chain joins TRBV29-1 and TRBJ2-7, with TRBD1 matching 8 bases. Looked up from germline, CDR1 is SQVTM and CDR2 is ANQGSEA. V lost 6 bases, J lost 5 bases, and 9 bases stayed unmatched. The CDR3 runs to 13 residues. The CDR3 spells CSVLGQGKDEQYF. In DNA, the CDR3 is TGCAGCGTCCTCGGACAGGGCAAGGACGAGCAGTACTTC.

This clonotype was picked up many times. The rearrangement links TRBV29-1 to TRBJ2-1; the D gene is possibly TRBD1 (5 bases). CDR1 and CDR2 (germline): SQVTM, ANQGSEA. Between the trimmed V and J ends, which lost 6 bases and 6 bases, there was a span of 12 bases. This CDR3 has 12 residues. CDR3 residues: CSVHGRGNEQFF. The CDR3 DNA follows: TGCAGCGTCCACGGTAGGGGCAATGAGCAGTTCTTC.

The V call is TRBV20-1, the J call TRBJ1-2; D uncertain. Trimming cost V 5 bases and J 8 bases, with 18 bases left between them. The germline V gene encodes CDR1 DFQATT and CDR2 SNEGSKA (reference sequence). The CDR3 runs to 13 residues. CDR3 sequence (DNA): TGCAGTGCTGGCCCCTCGCAAGAAAGGGGCTACACCTTC. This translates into CSAGPSQERGYTF.